This T cell receptor (beta chain) was sequenced during a study of blood T cell repertoires in COVID-19. On the study more broadly: T cells, B-cell-depleted T cells, or PBMCs supplied cDNA or gDNA.

The V gene's germline CDR1 is SGHVS and CDR2 FQNEAQ. Between the trimmed V and J ends, which lost 4 bases and 1 base, there was a span of 11 bases. The CDR3 loop spans 14 amino acids. TCRdb's table, derived via immunoSEQ multiplex PCR, lists solely in-frame clones and lacks some. The sample lists 160,000 or so clones; less than 90% were seen once. In terms of age and location, participants ranged from roughly 18 to 95 years and lived in under 30 US areas. Participant reports of clinical history set cohort assignment. The chain carries TRBV7-8 and TRBJ2-7; weak D call: TRBD2 (6 bases). This receptor was obtained from a woman between 45 and 65 years old who had recovered from COVID-19. Sequencing was carried out using PBMCs or T cells enriched from blood (not recorded which). CDR3 DNA: TGTGCCAGCAGCTCAATCGGGGGATCCTACGAGCAGTACTTC. Residues: CASSSIGGSYEQYF.